One T cell receptor beta chain is described in this entry. This entry is derived from a study of blood T cell repertoires in COVID-19. Using immunoSEQ multiplex PCR, the repertoire was profiled, and TCRdb retains in-frame clones only, with some absent. The table includes around 70,000 clones, approximately 78% detected once. The junction had 5 bases not matched to a gene; V was cut back by 0 bases and J by 5 bases. This CDR3 comprises 16 residues. The V gene's germline CDR1 is SGHRS and CDR2 YFSETQ. The V and J genes are TRBV5-1 and TRBJ2-5; 12 bases are shared with TRBD1. The sequence was collected from a woman aged 80 or over with active or convalescent COVID-19. Source material: peripheral blood. This chain's CDR3 is CASSLDGTGGGETQYF. CDR3 DNA: TGCGCCAGCAGCTTGGATGGGACAGGGGGCGGGGAGACCCAGTACTTC.